The next 6 T cell receptor beta chains were all read from a single sample in a study of T cell responses to AZD1222 COVID-19 vaccine. The data were produced by immunoSEQ multiplex PCR, yet TCRdb's version contains in-frame clones alone and is incomplete. The repertoire holds around 99,000 clones, roughly 87% seen once, with 13% in the top ten. The sequenced sample was peripheral blood, obtained on day 0 of MenACWY control vaccination. These receptor sequences come from an adult in good health.

This sequence joins TRBV9 and TRBJ1-4, with 10 bases fitting TRBD1. The CDR3 has 15 residues. With 4 bases clipped from V and 6 bases from J, the junction kept 6 bases outside the gene matches. The germline V gene has CDR1 SGDLS and CDR2 YYNGEE. CDR3 nucleotides: TGTGCCAGCAGCCCGCCGGGACAGGGGCATGAAAAACTGTTTTTT. It encodes CASSPPGQGHEKLFF. Full variable domain (remainder filled in from reference TRBV9 and TRBJ1-4): DSGVTQTPKHLITATGQRVTLRCSPRSGDLSVYWYQQSLDQGLQFLIQYYNGEERAKGNILERFSAQQFPDLHSELNLSSLELGDSALYFCASSPPGQGHEKLFFGSGTQLSVL.

The J gene is TRBJ2-7, the V gene TRBV29-1; D perhaps matches TRBD1 (5 bases). The CDR3 has 12 residues. Trimming stripped 1 base from V and 10 bases from J, with 14 bases between. Germline V lookup: CDR1 SQVTM, CDR2 ANQGSEA. The CDR3 DNA follows: TGCAGCGTTGAAGTGACAAGTAGGGGCCAGTACTTC. It translates to CSVEVTSRGQYF.

The rearrangement links TRBV4-2 to TRBJ1-2; the D gene is possibly TRBD1 (5 bases). The length of the CDR3 is 14 residues. V was cut by 4 bases and J by 8 bases, with 17 bases left in between. Per germline, CDR1 LGHNA and CDR2 YNFKEQ. The CDR3 loop is CASSLYRGSYGYTF. CDR3 DNA sequence: TGTGCCAGCAGCCTATATAGGGGAAGTTACGGCTACACCTTC.

The chain combines TRBV28 with TRBJ1-3; a weak D match, TRBD1 (5 bases). This CDR3 has 14 amino acids. V lost 5 bases, J lost 0 bases, and 8 bases lay in between. Germline CDR1 reads MDHEN; CDR2 reads SYDVKM. This chain's CDR3 is CASSPGGSGNTIYF. CDR3 in DNA: TGTGCCAGCAGTCCCGGGGGCTCTGGAAACACCATATATTTT.

The CDR3, as DNA: TGTGCCAGCAGCTTAAGGGTCCGAGACCCAACAGATACGCAGTATTTT. Its protein is CASSLRVRDPTDTQYF. The chain recombines TRBV7-9 with TRBJ2-3; D not certain. The ends were cut back, 2 bases at V and 3 bases at J, with 15 bases in the middle. Looked up from germline, CDR1 is SEHNR and CDR2 is FQNEAQ (reference sequence). The CDR3 covers 16 residues. Full variable domain (missing parts from reference TRBV7-9 and TRBJ2-3): DTGVSQNPRHKITKRGQNVTFRCDPISEHNRLYWYRQTLGQGPEFLTYFQNEAQLEKSRLLSDRFSAERPKGSFSTLEIQRTEQGDSAMYLCASSLRVRDPTDTQYFGPGTRLTVL.

The V gene is TRBV5-1, the J gene TRBJ1-6; a possible D gene is TRBD1 (5 bases). In germline, CDR1 is SGHRS, CDR2 YFSETQ. The CDR3 spans 16 residues. V was pared by 4 bases and J by 5 bases, with 16 bases between. This CDR3 is CASSRARDSDNSPLHF. In DNA form, the CDR3 reads TGCGCCAGCAGCCGTGCTCGCGACAGTGATAATTCACCCCTCCACTTT.